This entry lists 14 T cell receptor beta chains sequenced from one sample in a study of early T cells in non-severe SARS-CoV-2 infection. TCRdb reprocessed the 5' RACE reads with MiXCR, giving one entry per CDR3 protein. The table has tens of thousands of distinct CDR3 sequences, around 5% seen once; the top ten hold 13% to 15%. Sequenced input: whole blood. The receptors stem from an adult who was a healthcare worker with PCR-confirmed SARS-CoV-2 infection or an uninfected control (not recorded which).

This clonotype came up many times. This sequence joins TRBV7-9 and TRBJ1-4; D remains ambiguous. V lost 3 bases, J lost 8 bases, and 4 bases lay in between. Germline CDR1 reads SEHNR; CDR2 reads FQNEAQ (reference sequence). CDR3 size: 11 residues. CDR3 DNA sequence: TGTGCCAGCAGCTTTGGGGAAAAACTGTTTTTT. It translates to CASSFGEKLFF.

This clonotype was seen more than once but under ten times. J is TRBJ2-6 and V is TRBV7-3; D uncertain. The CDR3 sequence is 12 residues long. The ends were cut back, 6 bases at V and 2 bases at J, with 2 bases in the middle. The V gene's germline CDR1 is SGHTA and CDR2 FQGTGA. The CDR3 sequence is CASSPGANVLTF. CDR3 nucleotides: TGTGCCAGCAGTCCTGGGGCCAACGTCCTGACTTTC.

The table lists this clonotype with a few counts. DNA for the CDR3: TGTGCCAGCAGCTTAACAGGGATGAACACTGAAGCTTTCTTT. Residues: CASSLTGMNTEAFF. The chain joins TRBV7-9 to TRBJ1-1; TRBD1 might be the D (6 bases). Germline CDR1 reads SEHNR; CDR2 reads FQNEAQ (reference sequence). The CDR3 consists of 14 residues. Trimming took off 2 bases at V and 0 bases at J, with 7 bases between the two ends.

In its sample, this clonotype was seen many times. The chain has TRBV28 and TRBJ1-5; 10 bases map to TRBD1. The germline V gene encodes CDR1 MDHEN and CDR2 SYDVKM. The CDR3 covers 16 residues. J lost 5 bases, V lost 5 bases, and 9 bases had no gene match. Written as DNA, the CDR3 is TGTGCCAGCAGTCCCCCCGGGACAGGGGTTGATCAGCCCCAGCATTTT. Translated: CASSPPGTGVDQPQHF.

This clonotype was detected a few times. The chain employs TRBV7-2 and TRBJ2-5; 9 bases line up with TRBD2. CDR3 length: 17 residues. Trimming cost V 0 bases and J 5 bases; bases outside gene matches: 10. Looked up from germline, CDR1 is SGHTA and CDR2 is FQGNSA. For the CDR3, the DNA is TGTGCCAGCAGCTTAGCGACGGCGGGGGGGCCGTGGGAGACCCAGTACTTC. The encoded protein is CASSLATAGGPWETQYF.

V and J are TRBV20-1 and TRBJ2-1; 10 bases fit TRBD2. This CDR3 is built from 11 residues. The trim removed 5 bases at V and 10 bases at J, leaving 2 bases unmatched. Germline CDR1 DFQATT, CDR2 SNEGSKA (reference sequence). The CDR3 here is CSAELAGEQFF. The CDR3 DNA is TGCAGTGCTGAACTAGCGGGGGAGCAGTTCTTC.

CDR3 amino acids: CASSYSTGPGELFF. The CDR3 region has the DNA TGTGCCAGCAGTTACTCAACGGGGCCCGGGGAGCTGTTTTTT. The V call is TRBV6-5, the J call TRBJ2-2; D may be TRBD1 or TRBD2 (5 bases each). Trimming stripped 0 bases from V and 6 bases from J, with 8 bases between. Per the germline V gene, CDR1 is MNHEY and CDR2 is SVGAGI. The CDR3 has 14 amino acids.

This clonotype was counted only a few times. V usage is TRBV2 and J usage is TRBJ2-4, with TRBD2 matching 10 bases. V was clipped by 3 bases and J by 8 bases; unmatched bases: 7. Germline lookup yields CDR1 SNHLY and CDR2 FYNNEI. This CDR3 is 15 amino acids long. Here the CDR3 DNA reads TGTGCCAGCAGTGACTCCGGGACTAGCGTGTACATTCAGTACTTC. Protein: CASSDSGTSVYIQYF.

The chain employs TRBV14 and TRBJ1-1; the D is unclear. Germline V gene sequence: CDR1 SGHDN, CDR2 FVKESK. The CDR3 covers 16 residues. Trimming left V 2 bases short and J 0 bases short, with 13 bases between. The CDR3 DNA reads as TGTGCCAGCAGCCAACGAGGGAGGCAAGTGAACACTGAAGCTTTCTTT. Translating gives CASSQRGRQVNTEAFF. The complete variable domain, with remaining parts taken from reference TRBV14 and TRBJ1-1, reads EAGVTQFPSHSVIEKGQTVTLRCDPISGHDNLYWYRRVMGKEIKFLLHFVKESKQDESGMPNNRFLAERTGGTYSTLKVQPAELEDSGVYFCASSQRGRQVNTEAFFGQGTRLTVV.

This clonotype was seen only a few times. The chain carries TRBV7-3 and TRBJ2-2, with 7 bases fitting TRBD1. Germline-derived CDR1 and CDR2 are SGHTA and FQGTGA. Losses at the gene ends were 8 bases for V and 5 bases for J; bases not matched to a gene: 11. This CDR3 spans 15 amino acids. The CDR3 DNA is TGTGCCAGCGGTAACAGGGGTGGTTCTACCGGGGAGCTGTTTTTT. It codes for CASGNRGGSTGELFF.

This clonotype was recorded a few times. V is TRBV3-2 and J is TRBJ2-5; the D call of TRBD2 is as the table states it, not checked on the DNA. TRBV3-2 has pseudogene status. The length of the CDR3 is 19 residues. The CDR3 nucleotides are TGTGCCAGCAGCCTCTCCGGACTAGCGGGGCGTCTCTTGCAAGAGACCCAGTACTTC. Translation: CASSLSGLAGRLLQETQYF.

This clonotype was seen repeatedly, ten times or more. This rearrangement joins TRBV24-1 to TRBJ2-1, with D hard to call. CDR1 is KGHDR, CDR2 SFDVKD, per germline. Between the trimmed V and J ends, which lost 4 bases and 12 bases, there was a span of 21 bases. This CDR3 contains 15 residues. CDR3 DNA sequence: TGTGCCACCAGTGACCTTACGCCCCCACGAGGACGGCAGTTCTTC. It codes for CATSDLTPPRGRQFF.

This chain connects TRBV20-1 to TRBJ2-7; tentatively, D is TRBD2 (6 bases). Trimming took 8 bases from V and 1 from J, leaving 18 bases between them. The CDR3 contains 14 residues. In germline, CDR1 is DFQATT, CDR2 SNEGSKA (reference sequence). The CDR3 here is CSIYRDSRSYEQYF. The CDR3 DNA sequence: TGCAGTATATACCGGGACTCTCGTTCCTACGAGCAGTACTTC.

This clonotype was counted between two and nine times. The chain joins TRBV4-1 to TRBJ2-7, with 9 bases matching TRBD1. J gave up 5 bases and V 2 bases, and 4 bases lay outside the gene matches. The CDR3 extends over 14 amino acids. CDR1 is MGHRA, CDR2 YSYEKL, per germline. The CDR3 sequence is CASSQTRTGDEQYF. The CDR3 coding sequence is TGCGCCAGCAGCCAAACCAGGACAGGGGACGAGCAGTACTTC.